This T cell receptor (beta chain) came from a study of spatial heterogeneity in lung cancer (dated by TCRdb to about 2019). A note on the overall study: Donors were around 69 patients with early-stage, untreated non-small cell lung cancer from the lung TRACERx cohort. Follow-up PBMC samples were sequenced whenever available, with a median time to follow-up of around 24 months after resection. More beta-chain than alpha-chain transcripts were consistently detected, likely reflecting higher beta-chain transcript abundance. In the raw uncorrected reads, each unique combination of TCR and UMI appeared more than ten times on average. TCR alpha and beta repertoires were quantitatively compared across multiple tumor regions, matched nontumor lung and blood in non-small cell lung cancer. Nonsynonymous mutation counts, determined by whole-exome sequencing of tumor tissue, were related to features of the TCR repertoire. Both alpha and beta chains were TCR-sequenced in fewer than 250 tumor regions, about 69 matched nontumor lung samples and around 50 PBMC samples obtained at surgery.

Library method: 5' RACE. TCRdb records NextSeq 500 as the sequencer. In the TCR library protocol, a unique molecular identifier was attached to each TCR cDNA molecule so that PCR and sequencing errors could be corrected. The authors' analysis ran thus. Decombinator tools were used for TCR identification, UMI-based error correction and CDR3 extraction. Expanded TCRs were defined as those above a frequency of 2 per 1,000, corresponding to the top 1% of the tumor frequency distribution. Renyi diversity was computed with the R vegan package after each repertoire had been subsampled 100 times to 5,000 TCRs. CDR3 similarity networks were built from amino acid triplet string-kernel similarity, connecting CDR3s with pairwise similarity above 0.82. TCRdb trimmed the raw reads at Q25, called clones with MiXCR and kept productive beta chains. CDR3 protein duplicates are merged, each entry listing the most common genes and DNA. Here the V and J calls rest on TCRdb's processing, not on the authors' analysis. In this sample the table shows about 52,000 distinct CDR3 sequences, roughly 8.1% of which occur a single time. Together, the top ten hold about a third of the sample.

Measured from the cysteine to the phenylalanine, the CDR3 is 16 residues long. CDR3 DNA is the only sequence kept; it has 48 bases, read in frame from the first base. The germline V gene provides CDR1 ENHRY and CDR2 SYGVKD. V loses 3 bases at its end and J loses 4 bases; junction bases beyond the gene matches: 11. Many counts were recorded for this clonotype. No cognate antigen has been identified for it. Base qualities are not at hand, and no much larger clone is one base apart. The label giving this sample's time point can be read as: blood at routine non-recurrence follow-up after resection. TCR sequencing used whole RNA extracted from tumor and nontumor lung tissue, or from cryopreserved PBMC samples, without cell sorting. Patients were selected for TCR sequencing only if sufficient RNA was available from at least two tumor regions. The paper's findings and limits, for the study overall: Only 11 to 15 patients were included in the comparisons of baseline and follow-up blood repertoires. Ubiquitous expanded tumor TCRs were detected in blood more often at tumor resection than at routine follow-up. Confirming at a functional level the hypothesis that regional TCRs recognize regional mutations was considered to require additional single-cell paired TCR alpha and beta sequencing.

This chain is built from TRBV10-3 and TRBJ2-7, and TRBD1 aligns with 8 junction nucleotides. This sequence originates from a female donor with early-stage non-small cell lung cancer. Specimen: PBMCs, collected at follow-up. CDR3 protein: CAISDPRTGNVYEQYF. The nucleotide sequence is given as TGTGCCATCAGTGACCCCAGGACAGGGAATGTGTACGAGCAGTACTTC.